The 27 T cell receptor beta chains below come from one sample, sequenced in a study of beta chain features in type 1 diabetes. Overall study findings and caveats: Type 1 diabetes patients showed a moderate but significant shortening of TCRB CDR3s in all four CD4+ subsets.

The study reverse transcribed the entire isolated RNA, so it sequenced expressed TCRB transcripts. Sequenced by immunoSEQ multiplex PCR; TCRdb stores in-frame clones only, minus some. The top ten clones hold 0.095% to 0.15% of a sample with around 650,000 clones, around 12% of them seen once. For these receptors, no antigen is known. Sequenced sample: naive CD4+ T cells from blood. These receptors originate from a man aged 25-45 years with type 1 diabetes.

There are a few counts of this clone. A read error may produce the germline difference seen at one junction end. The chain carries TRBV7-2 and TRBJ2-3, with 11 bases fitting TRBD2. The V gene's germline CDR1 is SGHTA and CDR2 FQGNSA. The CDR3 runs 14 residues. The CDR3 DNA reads TGTGCCAGCAGCTTACAGACTAGCGGGGCCCCTATGGATTTT. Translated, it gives CASSLQTSGAPMDF.

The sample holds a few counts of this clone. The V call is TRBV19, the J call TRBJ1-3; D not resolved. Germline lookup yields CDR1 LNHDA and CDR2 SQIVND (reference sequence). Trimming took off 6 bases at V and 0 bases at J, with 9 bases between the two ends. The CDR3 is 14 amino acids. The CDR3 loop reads CASSPQVSGNTIYF. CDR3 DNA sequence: TGTGCCAGTAGCCCACAAGTCTCTGGAAACACCATATATTTT.

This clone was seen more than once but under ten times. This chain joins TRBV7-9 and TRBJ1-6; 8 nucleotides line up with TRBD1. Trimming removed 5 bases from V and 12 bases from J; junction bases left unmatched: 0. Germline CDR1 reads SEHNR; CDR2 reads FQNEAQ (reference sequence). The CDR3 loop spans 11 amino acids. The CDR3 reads CASSGQGPLHF. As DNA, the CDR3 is TGTGCCAGCAGCGGACAGGGACCCCTCCACTTT.

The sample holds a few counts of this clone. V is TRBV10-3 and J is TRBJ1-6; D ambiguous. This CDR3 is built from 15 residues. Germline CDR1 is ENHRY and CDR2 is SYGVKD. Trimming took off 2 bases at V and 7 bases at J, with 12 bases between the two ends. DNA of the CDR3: TGTGCCATCAGTGAGCCCTGGCCGACCAATTCACCCCTCCACTTT. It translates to CAISEPWPTNSPLHF.

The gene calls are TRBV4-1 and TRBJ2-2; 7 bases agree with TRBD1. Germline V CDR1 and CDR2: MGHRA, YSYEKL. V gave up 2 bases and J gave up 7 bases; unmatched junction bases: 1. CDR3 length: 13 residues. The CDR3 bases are TGCGCCAGCAGCCAAACAGGGGTCGGGGAGCTGTTTTTT. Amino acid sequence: CASSQTGVGELFF.

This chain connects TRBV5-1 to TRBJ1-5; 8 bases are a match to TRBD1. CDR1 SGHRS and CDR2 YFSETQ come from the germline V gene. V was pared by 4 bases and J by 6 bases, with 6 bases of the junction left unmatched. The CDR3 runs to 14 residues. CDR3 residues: CASSEGQGGQPQHF. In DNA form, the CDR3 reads TGCGCCAGCAGCGAAGGACAGGGAGGTCAGCCCCAGCATTTT.

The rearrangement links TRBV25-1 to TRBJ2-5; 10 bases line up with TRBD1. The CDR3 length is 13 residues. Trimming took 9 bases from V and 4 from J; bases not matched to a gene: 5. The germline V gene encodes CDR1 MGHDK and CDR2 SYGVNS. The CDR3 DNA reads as TGTGCCAGTAGACAGGGGGCCTTAGAGACCCAGTACTTC. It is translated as CASRQGALETQYF.

In nucleotides, the CDR3 is TGTGCCAGCAGCAATGACACTTGCACAGATACGCAGTATTTT. It yields the protein CASSNDTCTDTQYF. The V gene is TRBV21-1, the J gene TRBJ2-3; TRBD1 is the table's D call and was not checked against the DNA. TRBV21-1 is a pseudogene. The CDR3 is 14 amino acids.

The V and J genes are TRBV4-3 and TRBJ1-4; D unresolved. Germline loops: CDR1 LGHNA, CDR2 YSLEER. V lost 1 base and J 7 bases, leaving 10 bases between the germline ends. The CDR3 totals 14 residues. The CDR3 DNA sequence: TGCGCCAGCAGCCAAGTTGGAGGGCTTGAAAAACTGTTTTTT. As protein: CASSQVGGLEKLFF.

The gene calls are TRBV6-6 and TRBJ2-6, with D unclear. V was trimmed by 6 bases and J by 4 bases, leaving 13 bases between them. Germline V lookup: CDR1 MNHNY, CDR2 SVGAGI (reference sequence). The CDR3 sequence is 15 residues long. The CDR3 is CASRPVGPGANVLTF. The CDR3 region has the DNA TGTGCCAGCAGGCCGGTTGGTCCCGGGGCCAACGTCCTGACTTTC.

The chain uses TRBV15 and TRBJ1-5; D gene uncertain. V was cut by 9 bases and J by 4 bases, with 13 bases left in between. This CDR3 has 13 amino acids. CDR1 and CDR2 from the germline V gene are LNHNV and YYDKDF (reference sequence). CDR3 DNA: TGTGCCACTGCAAGGGAGGCGAATCAGCCCCAGCATTTT. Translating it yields CATAREANQPQHF.

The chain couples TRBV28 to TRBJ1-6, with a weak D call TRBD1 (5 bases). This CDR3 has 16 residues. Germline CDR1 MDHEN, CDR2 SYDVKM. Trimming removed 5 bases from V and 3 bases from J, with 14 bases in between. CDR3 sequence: CASSTPGRSYNSPLHF. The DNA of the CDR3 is TGTGCCAGCAGTACCCCGGGGCGGAGCTATAATTCACCCCTCCACTTT.

CDR3 DNA: TGTGCCAGCAGTGGACGGTGGGGGGGAACTGAAGCTTTCTTT. Amino acids: CASSGRWGGTEAFF. The chain combines TRBV25-1 with TRBJ1-1, with D tentatively TRBD1 (5 bases). The germline CDR1 and CDR2 sequences are MGHDK and SYGVNS. The CDR3 sequence is 14 residues long. The ends were cut back, 4 bases at V and 5 bases at J, with 14 bases in the middle.

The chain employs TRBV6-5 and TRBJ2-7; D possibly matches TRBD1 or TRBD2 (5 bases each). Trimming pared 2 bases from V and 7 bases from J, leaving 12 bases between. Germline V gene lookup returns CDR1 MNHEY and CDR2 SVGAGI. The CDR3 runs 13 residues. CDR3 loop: CASSYGGEREQYF. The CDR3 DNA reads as TGTGCCAGCAGTTACGGGGGAGAACGGGAGCAGTACTTC.

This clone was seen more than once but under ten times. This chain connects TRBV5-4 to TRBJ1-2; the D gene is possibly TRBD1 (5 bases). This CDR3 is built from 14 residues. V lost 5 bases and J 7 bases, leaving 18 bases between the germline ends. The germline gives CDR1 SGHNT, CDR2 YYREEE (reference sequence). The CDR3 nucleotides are TGTGCCAGCAGTTCCAAGGGAGGGGCCGGTGGCTACACCTTC. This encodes CASSSKGGAGGYTF.

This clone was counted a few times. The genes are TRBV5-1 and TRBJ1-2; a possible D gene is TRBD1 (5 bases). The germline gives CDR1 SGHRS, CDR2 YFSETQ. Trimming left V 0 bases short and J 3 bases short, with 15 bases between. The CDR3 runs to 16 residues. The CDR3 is CASSLASPDRDYGYTF. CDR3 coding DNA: TGCGCCAGCAGCTTGGCCTCCCCCGACAGAGACTATGGCTACACCTTC.

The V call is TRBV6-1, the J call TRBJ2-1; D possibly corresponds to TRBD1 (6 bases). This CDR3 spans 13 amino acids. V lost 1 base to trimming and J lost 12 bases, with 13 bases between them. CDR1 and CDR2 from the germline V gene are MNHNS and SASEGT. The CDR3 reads CASSEVNRVRQFF. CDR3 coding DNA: TGTGCCAGCAGTGAAGTGAACAGGGTCAGGCAGTTCTTC.

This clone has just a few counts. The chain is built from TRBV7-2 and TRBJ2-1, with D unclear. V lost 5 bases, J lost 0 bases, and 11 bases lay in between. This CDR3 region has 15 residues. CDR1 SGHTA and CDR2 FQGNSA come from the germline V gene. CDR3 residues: CASSLDPYSYNEQFF. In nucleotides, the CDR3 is TGTGCCAGCAGCCTCGACCCGTACTCCTACAATGAGCAGTTCTTC.

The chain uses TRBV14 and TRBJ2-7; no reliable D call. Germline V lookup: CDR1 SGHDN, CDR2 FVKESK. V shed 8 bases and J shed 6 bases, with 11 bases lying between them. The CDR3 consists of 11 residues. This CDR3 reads CASQAAAEQYF. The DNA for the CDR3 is TGTGCCAGCCAGGCGGCAGCCGAGCAGTACTTC.

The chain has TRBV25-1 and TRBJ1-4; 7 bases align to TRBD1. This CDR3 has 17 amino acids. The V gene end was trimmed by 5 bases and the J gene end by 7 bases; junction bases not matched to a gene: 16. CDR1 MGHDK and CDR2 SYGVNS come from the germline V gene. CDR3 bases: TGTGCCAGCAGTCAACCTCAAGGGGGCGCGGAGGGTGAAAAACTGTTTTTT. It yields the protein CASSQPQGGAEGEKLFF. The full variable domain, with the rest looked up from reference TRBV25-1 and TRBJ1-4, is EADIYQTPRYLVIGTGKKITLECSQTMGHDKMYWYQQDPGMELHLIHYSYGVNSTEKGDLSSESTVSRIRTEHFPLTLESARPSHTSQYLCASSQPQGGAEGEKLFFGSGTQLSVL.

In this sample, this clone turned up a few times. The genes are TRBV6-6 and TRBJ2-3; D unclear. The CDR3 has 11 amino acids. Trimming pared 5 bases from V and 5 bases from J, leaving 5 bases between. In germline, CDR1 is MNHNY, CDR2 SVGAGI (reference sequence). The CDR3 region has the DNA TGTGCCAGCAGTCTCGTAGATACGCAGTATTTT. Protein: CASSLVDTQYF.

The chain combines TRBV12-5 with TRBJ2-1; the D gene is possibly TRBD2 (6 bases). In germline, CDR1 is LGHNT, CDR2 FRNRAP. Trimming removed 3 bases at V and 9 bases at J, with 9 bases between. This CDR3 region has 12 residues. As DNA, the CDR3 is TGTGCTAGTGGTTTACGTAGCGGTGAGCAGTTCTTC. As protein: CASGLRSGEQFF.

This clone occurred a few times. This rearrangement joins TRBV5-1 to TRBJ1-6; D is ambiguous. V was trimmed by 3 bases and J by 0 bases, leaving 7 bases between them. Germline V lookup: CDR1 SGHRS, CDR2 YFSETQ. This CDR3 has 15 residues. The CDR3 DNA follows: TGCGCCAGCAGCTCACAGAGCTCCTATAATTCACCCCTCCACTTT. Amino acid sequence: CASSSQSSYNSPLHF.

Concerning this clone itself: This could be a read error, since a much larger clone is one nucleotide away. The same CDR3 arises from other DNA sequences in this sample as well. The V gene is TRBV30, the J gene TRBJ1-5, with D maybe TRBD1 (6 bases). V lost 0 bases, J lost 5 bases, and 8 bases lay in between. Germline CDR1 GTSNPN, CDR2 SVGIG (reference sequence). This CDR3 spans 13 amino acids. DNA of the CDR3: TGTGCCTGGAGTGTAGAGGGGGATCAGCCCCAGCATTTT. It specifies CAWSVEGDQPQHF.

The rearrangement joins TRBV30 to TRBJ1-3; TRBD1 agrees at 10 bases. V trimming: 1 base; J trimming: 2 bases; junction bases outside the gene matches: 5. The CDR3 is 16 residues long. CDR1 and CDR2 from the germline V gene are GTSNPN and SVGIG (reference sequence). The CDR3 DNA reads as TGTGCCTGGAGTGGCATTGGGACAGGGGCTGGAAACACCATATATTTT. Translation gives CAWSGIGTGAGNTIYF.

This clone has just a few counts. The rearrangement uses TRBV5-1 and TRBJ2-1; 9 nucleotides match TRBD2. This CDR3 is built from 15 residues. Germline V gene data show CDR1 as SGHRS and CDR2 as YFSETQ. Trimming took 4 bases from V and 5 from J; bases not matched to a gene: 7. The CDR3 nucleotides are TGCGCCAGCAGCGGGAGCGGGGGGCTCCACAATGAGCAGTTCTTC. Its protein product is CASSGSGGLHNEQFF. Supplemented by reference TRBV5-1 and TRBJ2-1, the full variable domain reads KAGVTQTPRYLIKTRGQQVTLSCSPISGHRSVSWYQQTPGQGLQFLFEYFSETQRNKGNFPGRFSGRQFSNSRSEMNVSTLELGDSALYLCASSGSGGLHNEQFFGPGTRLTVL.

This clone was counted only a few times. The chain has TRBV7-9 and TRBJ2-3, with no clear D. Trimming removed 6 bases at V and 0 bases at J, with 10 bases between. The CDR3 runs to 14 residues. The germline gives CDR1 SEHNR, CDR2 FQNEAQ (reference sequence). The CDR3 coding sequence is TGTGCCAGCAGTCCTCACCTGAGCACAGATACGCAGTATTTT. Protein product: CASSPHLSTDTQYF.